This TCR beta chain was identified in a study of blood T cell repertoires in COVID-19. Study in general: Samples representing acute and convalescent COVID-19 were sourced from the United States, Italy and Spain. Sample material is recorded as cDNA or gDNA derived from T cells, B-cell-depleted T cells, or PBMCs.

As originally analysed: Reference gene primer amplification gave estimated nucleated cell counts. Generated by immunoSEQ multiplex PCR, the TCRdb table keeps only in-frame clones and is missing some. V, J and clone size reflect that table, while D and trimming were determined from the DNA. The sample includes 80,000 to 95,000 clones, 70% to 90% of them seen just once. The CDR3 runs 15 residues. V gave up 4 bases and J gave up 4 bases, with 14 bases separating them. Germline values: CDR1 SNHLY, CDR2 FYNNEI. The sequenced material came from peripheral blood. This chain connects TRBV2 to TRBJ2-1, with a possible D match to TRBD1 (6 bases). The source is a woman of 80 years or more in a cohort sampled during active or convalescent COVID-19. The chain's CDR3 is CASSVGTSIYNEQFF. The CDR3 nucleotides are TGTGCCAGCAGTGTAGGGACAAGTATTTACAATGAGCAGTTCTTC.